This T cell receptor (beta chain) was observed in a study of cytomegalovirus exposure and HLA in healthy donors. The study ran its PCR with 60 Vbeta and 13 Jbeta primers. Clones were read by immunoSEQ multiplex PCR, and TCRdb kept only the in-frame ones, dropping some. The sample data list 150,000 to 200,000 clones. Of note for this clone: What it recognizes is unknown.

Germline CDR1 reads LNHDA; CDR2 reads SQIVND (reference sequence). Trimming at V came to 11 bases and at J to 6 bases, leaving 19 bases not matched to a gene. This CDR3 is built from 16 residues. Broader study findings: Reportedly, TCR beta sequences accurately predicted HLA-A and HLA-B alleles in most subjects. Later analysis suggested links between common viral pathogens and several top significant clusters.

The receptor's source is a man aged 25-40 years in good health and CMV-seronegative. The J gene is TRBJ1-5, the V gene TRBV19; 7 positions match TRBD1. The specimen sequenced was PBMCs. CDR3 nucleotides: TGTGCCGCAGGGGGAGAAGGAGGGGGCGCCGGTCAGCCCCAGCATTTT. This codes for CAAGGEGGGAGQPQHF. Complete variable domain (other parts from reference TRBV19 and TRBJ1-5): DGGITQSPKYLFRKEGQNVTLSCEQNLNHDAMYWYRQDPGQGLRLIYYSQIVNDFQKGDIAEGYSVSREKKESFPLTVTSAQKNPTAFYLCAAGGEGGGAGQPQHFGDGTRLSIL.